A selection of T cell receptor beta chains follows, all from one sample in a study of blood T cells in healthy people across ages. TCRdb ran MiXCR on the 5' RACE reads and lists one entry per CDR3 protein. Altogether approximately 1.5 million distinct CDR3 sequences are present, roughly 32% being singletons, with the ten largest covering about 11%. The sample taken for sequencing was blood. The receptors were gathered from a woman in her 30s in good health. The CDR3 runs from the conserved cysteine through the conserved F or W. A D gene is named only where the DNA matches it firmly. Rows may omit the clone size; those that give it use once, few, many or a size class.

TRBJ2-7 | TRBV27 | TRBD2 | once | CASSPLLEAGEKEEQYF | TGTGCCAGCAGCCCCCTCCTCGAAGCGGGAGAGAAAGAAGAGCAGTACTTC
TRBJ1-2 | TRBV6-6 | . | few | CASSPPPSAGIYGYTF | TGTGCCAGCAGTCCTCCCCCCAGTGCGGGGATCTATGGCTACACCTTC
TRBJ2-7 | TRBV4-1 | . | . | CASSQLMLTGTYNEQYF | TGCGCCAGCAGCCAATTAATGCTGACAGGAACCTACAATGAGCAGTACTTC
TRBJ2-5 | TRBV12-3/TRBV12-4 | TRBD1 | . | CASRDPNNRGQEPQYF | TGTGCCAGTAGAGACCCTAATAACAGGGGCCAAGAGCCCCAGTACTTC
TRBJ2-3 | TRBV4-1 | . | . | CASSQDRAILGTDTQYF | TGCGCCAGCAGCCAAGACCGGGCTATCCTGGGCACAGATACGCAGTATTTT
TRBJ2-5 | TRBV20-1 | TRBD1 | few | CSAATGNLLSETQYF | TGCAGTGCCGCGACAGGGAATTTACTCTCAGAGACCCAGTACTTC
TRBJ2-1 | TRBV20-1 | . | . | CSAPRLSTRAYNEQFF | TGCAGTGCTCCTCGACTCTCCACTAGGGCCTACAATGAGCAGTTCTTC
TRBJ2-1 | TRBV6-6 | . | few | CASTDPQSGTEQFF | TGTGCCAGCACCGACCCGCAGTCAGGGACTGAGCAGTTCTTC
TRBJ1-5 | TRBV12-3/TRBV12-4 | . | . | CASSLAGLQPQHF | TGTGCCAGCAGTCTCGCGGGACTTCAGCCCCAGCATTTT
TRBJ2-7 | TRBV20-1 | TRBD2 | few | CSAKPIAGGWYEQYF | TGCAGTGCAAAACCCATAGCGGGGGGATGGTACGAGCAGTACTTC
TRBJ1-2 | TRBV20-1 | TRBD1 | . | CSAIIRGLGGYTF | TGCAGTGCTATAATAAGGGGGCTGGGTGGCTACACCTTC
TRBJ2-6 | TRBV10-3 | . | many | CAIRGGTGANVLTF | TGTGCCATCAGAGGGGGTACGGGGGCCAACGTCCTGACTTTC
TRBJ2-5 | TRBV20-1 | TRBD2 | . | CSAHGLAGTSGQETQYF | TGCAGTGCCCACGGACTAGCGGGGACCTCGGGGCAAGAGACCCAGTACTTC
TRBJ1-2 | TRBV7-9 | TRBD1 | few | CASSVQPGQGGGYTF | TGTGCCAGCAGCGTCCAACCGGGACAGGGGGGTGGCTACACCTTC
TRBJ2-7 | TRBV20-1 | . | . | CSARDKGRGVYEQYF | TGCAGTGCTAGAGATAAGGGCCGGGGAGTTTACGAGCAGTACTTC
TRBJ2-3 | TRBV4-1 | . | once | CASSQDSNTQYF | TGCGCCAGCAGCCAAGATTCAAATACGCAGTATTTT
TRBJ2-1 | TRBV20-1 | . | . | CSARITNEQFF | TGCAGTGCTAGAATTACCAATGAGCAGTTCTTC
TRBJ2-7 | TRBV20-1 | TRBD1 | few | CSAGPRDRGPYEQYF | TGCAGTGCTGGTCCCCGGGACAGGGGGCCGTACGAGCAGTACTTC
TRBJ2-5 | TRBV12-3/TRBV12-4 | . | . | CASRAGSGLSPQYF | TGTGCCAGCAGGGCTGGATCGGGCCTCTCCCCCCAGTACTTC
TRBJ1-1 | TRBV10-2 | . | . | CASSEQGRTEAFF | TGCGCCAGCAGTGAGCAGGGGAGGACTGAAGCTTTCTTT